This TCR beta chain was obtained from a study of shared T cell receptors in the human thymus. The V gene end was trimmed by 6 bases and the J gene end by 7 bases; junction bases not matched to a gene: 8. Germline CDR1 SGHAT, CDR2 FQNNGV. This CDR3 contains 13 residues. This clone was observed a single time. Assay used: immunoSEQ multiplex PCR; TCRdb lists only in-frame clones, some missing. The sample records 650,000 to 950,000 clones, 70% to 90% being singletons. This sample was also put to use in a study of human thymus T cells. That source adds: Thymic material originated from resections removed in the course of corrective heart surgery. Thymic and blood repertoires appeared to show biased V and J gene usage. Highly overlapping thymic repertoires among unrelated individuals were reported in related research.

The sequencing input was thymocytes. The rearrangement links TRBV11-2 to TRBJ1-2; 7 bases are shared with TRBD1. This TCR derives from a girl under three years old with a congenital heart defect. The DNA for the CDR3 is TGTGCCAGCAGAAAAGGGACAGATCCTGGCTACACCTTC. Its protein is CASRKGTDPGYTF.